The present TCR beta chain was sequenced within a study of shared clonotypes between healthy human individuals. As regards this clone: Other DNA sequences in the same sample also yield this CDR3.

Generated by immunoSEQ multiplex PCR, the TCRdb table keeps only in-frame clones and is missing some. This sample has approximately 640,000 clones, with approximately 79% found just once. Trimming took off 1 base at V and 4 bases at J, with 5 bases between the two ends. Germline V gene sequence: CDR1 MDHEN, CDR2 SYDVKM. This CDR3 has 12 residues. This TCR was sampled from a woman aged 25 to 39 in good health. Sequenced sample: memory CD4+ T cells sorted from blood. Subset defined: CD45RA-negative fraction. The chain joins TRBV28 to TRBJ2-7, with D uncertain. The CDR3 is CASSLFGYEQYF. The CDR3 nucleotides are TGTGCCAGCAGTTTATTCGGATACGAGCAGTACTTC.